This T cell receptor (beta chain) came from a study of beta chain features in type 1 diabetes. Study summary: Healthy donors and patients showed comparable age, gender and cell yields. Sorted cells, some 110 million in number, were examined across all samples.

Study-level points and caveats: PCR could preferentially amplify shorter templates, alike in patients and controls. The study found moderately but significantly shorter TCRB CDR3s in all four CD4+ subsets of Type 1 diabetes patients.

Expressed TCRB transcripts were sequenced after all isolated RNA was converted to cDNA. Sequenced by immunoSEQ multiplex PCR; TCRdb stores in-frame clones only, minus some. In the table there are 500,000 to 650,000 clones, roughly an eighth of which are singletons. This clone was picked up a small number of times. Its specificity is not known. Cell sorting via CD45RO/CCR7/CD25/CD127/CD95/CD27 was performed to obtain CD4+ naive, central memory, regulatory and stem cell-like memory cells. The CDR3 is made up of 15 amino acids. The germline V gene has CDR1 ENHRY and CDR2 SYGVKD. Trimming at V came to 4 bases and at J to 1 base, leaving 2 bases not matched to a gene.

The specimen sequenced was naive CD4+ T cells from blood. The origin of this receptor is a man aged 25 to 40 with type 1 diabetes. This chain connects TRBV10-3 to TRBJ2-1, with TRBD2 identical over 9 bases. The CDR3 DNA is TGTGCCATCAGTGGTGCGGGGGGGTCCTACAATGAGCAGTTCTTC. As protein: CAISGAGGSYNEQFF.